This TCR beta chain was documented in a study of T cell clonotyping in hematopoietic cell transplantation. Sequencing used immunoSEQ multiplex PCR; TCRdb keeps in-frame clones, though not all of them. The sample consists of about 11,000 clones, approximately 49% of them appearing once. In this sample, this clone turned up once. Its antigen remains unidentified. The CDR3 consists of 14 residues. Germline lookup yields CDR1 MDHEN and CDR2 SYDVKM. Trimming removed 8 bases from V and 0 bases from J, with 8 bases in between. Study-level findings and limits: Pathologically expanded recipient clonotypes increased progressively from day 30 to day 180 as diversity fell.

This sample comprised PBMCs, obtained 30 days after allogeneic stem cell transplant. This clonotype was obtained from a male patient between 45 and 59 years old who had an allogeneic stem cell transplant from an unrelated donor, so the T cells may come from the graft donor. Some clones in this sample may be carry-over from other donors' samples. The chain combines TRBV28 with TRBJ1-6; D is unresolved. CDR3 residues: CASGKSSYNSPLHF. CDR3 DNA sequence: TGTGCCAGCGGCAAGAGCTCCTATAATTCACCCCTCCACTTT.